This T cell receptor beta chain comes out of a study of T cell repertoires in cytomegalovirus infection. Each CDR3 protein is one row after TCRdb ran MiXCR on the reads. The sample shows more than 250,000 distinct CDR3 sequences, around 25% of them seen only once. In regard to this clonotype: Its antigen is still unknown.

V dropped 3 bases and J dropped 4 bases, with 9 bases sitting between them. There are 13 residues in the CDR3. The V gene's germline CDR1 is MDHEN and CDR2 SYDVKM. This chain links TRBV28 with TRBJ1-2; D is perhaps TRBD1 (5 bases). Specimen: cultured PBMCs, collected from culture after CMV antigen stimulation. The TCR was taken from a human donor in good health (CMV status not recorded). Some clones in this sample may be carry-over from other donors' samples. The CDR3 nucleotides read TGTGCCAGCAGTTTGGGGGAACCCTATGGCTACACCTTC. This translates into CASSLGEPYGYTF.